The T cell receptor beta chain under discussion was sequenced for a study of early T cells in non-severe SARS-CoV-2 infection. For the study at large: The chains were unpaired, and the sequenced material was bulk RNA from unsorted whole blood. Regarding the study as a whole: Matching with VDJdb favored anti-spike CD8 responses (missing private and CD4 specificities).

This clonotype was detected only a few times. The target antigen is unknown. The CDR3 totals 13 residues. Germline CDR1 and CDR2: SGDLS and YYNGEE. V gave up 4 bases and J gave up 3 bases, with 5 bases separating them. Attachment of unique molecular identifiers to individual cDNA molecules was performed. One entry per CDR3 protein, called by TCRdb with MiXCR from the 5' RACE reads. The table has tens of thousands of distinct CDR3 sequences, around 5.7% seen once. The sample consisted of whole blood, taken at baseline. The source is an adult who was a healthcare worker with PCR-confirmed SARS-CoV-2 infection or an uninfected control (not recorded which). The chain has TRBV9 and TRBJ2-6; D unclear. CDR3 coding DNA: TGTGCCAGCAGCCCTCATGGGGCCAACGTCCTGACTTTC. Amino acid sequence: CASSPHGANVLTF. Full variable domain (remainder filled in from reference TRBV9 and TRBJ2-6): DSGVTQTPKHLITATGQRVTLRCSPRSGDLSVYWYQQSLDQGLQFLIQYYNGEERAKGNILERFSAQQFPDLHSELNLSSLELGDSALYFCASSPHGANVLTFGAGSRLTVL.